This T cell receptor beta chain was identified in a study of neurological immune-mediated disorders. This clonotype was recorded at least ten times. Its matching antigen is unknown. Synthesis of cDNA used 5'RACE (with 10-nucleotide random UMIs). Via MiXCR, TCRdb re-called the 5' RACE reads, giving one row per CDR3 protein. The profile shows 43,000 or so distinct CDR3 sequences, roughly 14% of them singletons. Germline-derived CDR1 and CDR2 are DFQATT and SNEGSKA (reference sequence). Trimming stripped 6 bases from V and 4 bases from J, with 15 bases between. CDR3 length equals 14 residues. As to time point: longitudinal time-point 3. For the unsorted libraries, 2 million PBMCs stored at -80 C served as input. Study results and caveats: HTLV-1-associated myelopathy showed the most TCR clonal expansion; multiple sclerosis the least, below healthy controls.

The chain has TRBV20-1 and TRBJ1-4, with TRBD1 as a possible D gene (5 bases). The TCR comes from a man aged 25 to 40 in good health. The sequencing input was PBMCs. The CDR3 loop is CSARKPGGNEKLFF. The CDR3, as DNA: TGCAGTGCAAGGAAGCCGGGGGGTAATGAAAAACTGTTTTTT.